This TCR beta chain was sequenced during a study of a mutant IDH1 vaccine in newly diagnosed glioma. The overall study: During weeks 1, 3, 5, 7, 11, 15, 19 and 23, patients received eight vaccinations. The earlier regimen, radiotherapy, temozolomide, or both, was most often both. Vaccines were first given 4-6 weeks after radiotherapy alone, or with temozolomide cycles.

This CDR3 region has 15 residues. Germline V gene sequence: CDR1 SGDLS, CDR2 YYNGEE. The ends lost 8 bases at V and 1 base at J; junction bases unmatched: 9. The count of this clone is one. The antigen is undetermined. Profiling relied on immunoSEQ multiplex PCR, and the TCRdb table lists in-frame clones only, not all of them. The sample records 50,000 or so clones, about three quarters being singletons. Time point denoted: week 5, during vaccination. The vaccine gave 300 ug of a 20-mer mutant IDH1 peptide subcutaneously per dose. This TCR came from a woman aged 40 to 50 with glioma. The source was PBMCs, collected from a glioma patient whose treatment included an IDH1 peptide vaccine. The chain couples TRBV9 to TRBJ2-3; 8 nucleotides align to TRBD2. CDR3: CASQRWRGGTDTQYF. CDR3 nucleotides: TGTGCCAGTCAGAGGTGGCGGGGGGGCACAGATACGCAGTATTTT.